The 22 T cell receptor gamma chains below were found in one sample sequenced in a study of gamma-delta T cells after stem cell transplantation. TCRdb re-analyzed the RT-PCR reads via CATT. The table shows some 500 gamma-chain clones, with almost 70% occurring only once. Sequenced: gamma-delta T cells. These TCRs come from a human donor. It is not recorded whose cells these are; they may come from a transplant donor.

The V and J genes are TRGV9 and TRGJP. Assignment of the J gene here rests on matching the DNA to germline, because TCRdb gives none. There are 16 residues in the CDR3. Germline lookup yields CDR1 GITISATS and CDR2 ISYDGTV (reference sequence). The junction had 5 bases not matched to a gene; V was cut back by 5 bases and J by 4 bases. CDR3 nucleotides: TGTGCCTTGTGGGGGAATCAAGAGTTGGGCAAAAAAATCAAGGTATTT. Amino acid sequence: CALWGNQELGKKIKVF.

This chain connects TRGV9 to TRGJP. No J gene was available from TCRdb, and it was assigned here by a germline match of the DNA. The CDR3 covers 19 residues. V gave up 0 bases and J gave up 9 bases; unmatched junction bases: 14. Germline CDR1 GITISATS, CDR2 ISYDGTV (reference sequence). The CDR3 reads CALWEVHPKPGLGKKIKVF. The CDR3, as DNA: TGTGCCTTGTGGGAGGTGCACCCCAAACCAGGGTTGGGCAAAAAAATCAAGGTATTT.

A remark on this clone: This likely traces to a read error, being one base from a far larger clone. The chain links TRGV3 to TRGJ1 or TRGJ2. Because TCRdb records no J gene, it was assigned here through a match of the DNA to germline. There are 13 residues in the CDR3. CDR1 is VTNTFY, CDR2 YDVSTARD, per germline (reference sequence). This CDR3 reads CATWVRRNYKKLF. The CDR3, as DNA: TGTGCCACCTGGGTCAGGCGAAATTATAAGAAACTCTTT.

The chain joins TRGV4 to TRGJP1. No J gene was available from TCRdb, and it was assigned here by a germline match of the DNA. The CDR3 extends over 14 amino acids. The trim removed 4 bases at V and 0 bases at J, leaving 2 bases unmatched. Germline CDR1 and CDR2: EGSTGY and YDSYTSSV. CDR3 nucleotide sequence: TGTGCCACCTGGGAAAATACCACTGGTTGGTTCAAGATATTT. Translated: CATWENTTGWFKIF.

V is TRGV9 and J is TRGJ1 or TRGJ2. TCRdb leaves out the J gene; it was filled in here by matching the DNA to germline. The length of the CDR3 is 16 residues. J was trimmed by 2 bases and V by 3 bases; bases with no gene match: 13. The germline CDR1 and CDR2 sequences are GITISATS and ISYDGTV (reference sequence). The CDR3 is CALWEPSRRYYYKKLF. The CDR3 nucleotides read TGTGCCTTGTGGGAGCCTTCCCGGAGGTATTATTATAAGAAACTCTTT.

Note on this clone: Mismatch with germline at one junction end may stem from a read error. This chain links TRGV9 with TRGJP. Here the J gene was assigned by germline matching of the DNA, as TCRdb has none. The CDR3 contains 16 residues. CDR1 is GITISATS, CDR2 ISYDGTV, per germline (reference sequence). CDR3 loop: CALWEVKELGKKNKVF. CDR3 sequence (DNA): TGTGCCTTGTGGGAGGTGAAGGAGTTGGGCAAAAAAAACAAGGTATTT.

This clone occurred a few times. CDR3 sequence reads: CALWGGMGKKIKVF. In DNA form, the CDR3 reads TGTGCCTTGTGGGGGGGGATGGGCAAAAAAATCAAGGTATTT. The chain has TRGV9 and TRGJP. Because TCRdb records no J gene, it was assigned here through a match of the DNA to germline. This CDR3 has 14 amino acids. CDR1 is GITISATS, CDR2 ISYDGTV, per germline (reference sequence). Losses at the gene ends were 5 bases for V and 11 bases for J; bases not matched to a gene: 6.

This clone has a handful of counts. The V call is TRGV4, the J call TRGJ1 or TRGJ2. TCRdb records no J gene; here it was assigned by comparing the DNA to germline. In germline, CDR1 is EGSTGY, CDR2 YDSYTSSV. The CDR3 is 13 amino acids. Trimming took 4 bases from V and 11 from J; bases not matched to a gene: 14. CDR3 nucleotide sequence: TGTGCCACCTGGGACGACGCGGGGTGGGAGAAACTCTTT. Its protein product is CATWDDAGWEKLF.

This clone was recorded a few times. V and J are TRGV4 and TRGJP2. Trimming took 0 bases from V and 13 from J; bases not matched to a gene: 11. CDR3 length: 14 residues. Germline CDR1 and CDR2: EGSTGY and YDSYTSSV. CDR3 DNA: TGTGCCACCTGGGATGGGCTCATGCCCTTGATCAAGACGTTT. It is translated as CATWDGLMPLIKTF.

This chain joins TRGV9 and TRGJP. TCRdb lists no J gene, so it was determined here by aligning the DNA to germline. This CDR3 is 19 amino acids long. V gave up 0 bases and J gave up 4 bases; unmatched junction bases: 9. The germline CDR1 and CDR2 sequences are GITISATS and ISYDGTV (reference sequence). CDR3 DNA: TGTGCCTTGTGGGAGGTGCAACAGATCCAAGAGTTGGGCAAAAAAATCAAGGTATTT. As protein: CALWEVQQIQELGKKIKVF.

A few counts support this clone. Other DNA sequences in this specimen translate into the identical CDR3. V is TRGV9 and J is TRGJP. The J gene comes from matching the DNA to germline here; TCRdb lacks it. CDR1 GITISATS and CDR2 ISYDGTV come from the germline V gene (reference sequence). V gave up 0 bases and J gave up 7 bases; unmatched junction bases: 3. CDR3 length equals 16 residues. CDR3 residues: CALWEVKELGKKIKVF. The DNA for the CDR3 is TGTGCCTTGTGGGAGGTGAAGGAGTTGGGCAAAAAAATCAAGGTATTT.

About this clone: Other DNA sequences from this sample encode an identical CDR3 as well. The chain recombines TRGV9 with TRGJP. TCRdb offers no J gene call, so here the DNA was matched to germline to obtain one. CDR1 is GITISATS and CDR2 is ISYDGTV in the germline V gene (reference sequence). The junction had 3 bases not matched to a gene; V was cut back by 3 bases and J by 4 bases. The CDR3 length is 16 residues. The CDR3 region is CALWETQELGKKIKVF. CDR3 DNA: TGTGCCTTGTGGGAGACTCAAGAGTTGGGCAAAAAAATCAAGGTATTT.

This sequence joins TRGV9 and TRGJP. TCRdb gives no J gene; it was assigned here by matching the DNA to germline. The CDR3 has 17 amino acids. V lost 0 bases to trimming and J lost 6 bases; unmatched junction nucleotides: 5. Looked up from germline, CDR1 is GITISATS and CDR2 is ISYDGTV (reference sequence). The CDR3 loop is CALWEVLPELGKKIKVF. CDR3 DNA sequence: TGTGCCTTGTGGGAGGTGCTACCAGAGTTGGGCAAAAAAATCAAGGTATTT.

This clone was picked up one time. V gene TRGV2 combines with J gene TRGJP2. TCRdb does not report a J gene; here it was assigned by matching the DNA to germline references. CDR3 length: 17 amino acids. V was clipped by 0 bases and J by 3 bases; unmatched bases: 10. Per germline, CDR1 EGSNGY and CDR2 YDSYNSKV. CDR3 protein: CATWDGPVPGSDWIKTF. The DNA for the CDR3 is TGTGCCACCTGGGACGGGCCAGTGCCAGGTAGTGATTGGATCAAGACGTTT.

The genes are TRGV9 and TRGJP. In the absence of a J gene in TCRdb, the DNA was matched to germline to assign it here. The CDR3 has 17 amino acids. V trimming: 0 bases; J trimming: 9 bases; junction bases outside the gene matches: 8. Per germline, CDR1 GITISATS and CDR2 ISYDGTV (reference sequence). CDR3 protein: CALWEVQSSLGKKIKVF. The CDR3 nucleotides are TGTGCCTTGTGGGAGGTGCAGAGTTCGTTGGGCAAAAAAATCAAGGTATTT.

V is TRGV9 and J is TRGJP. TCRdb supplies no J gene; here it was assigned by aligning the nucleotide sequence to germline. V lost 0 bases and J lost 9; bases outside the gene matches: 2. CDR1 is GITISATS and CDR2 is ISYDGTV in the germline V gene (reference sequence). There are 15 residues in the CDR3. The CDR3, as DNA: TGTGCCTTGTGGGAGGTGCGGTTGGGCAAAAAAATCAAGGTATTT. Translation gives CALWEVRLGKKIKVF.

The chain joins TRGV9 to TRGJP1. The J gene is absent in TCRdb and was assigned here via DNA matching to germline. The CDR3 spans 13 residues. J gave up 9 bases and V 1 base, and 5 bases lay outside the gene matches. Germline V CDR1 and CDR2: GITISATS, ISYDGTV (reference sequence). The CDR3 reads CALWEVLRWFKIF. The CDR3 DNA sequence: TGTGCCTTGTGGGAGGTCCTGCGTTGGTTCAAGATATTT.

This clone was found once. In DNA form, the CDR3 reads TGTGCCTTGTGGGAGGTGCACCATTATAAGAAACTCTTT. Translated, it gives CALWEVHHYKKLF. This chain joins TRGV9 and TRGJ1 or TRGJ2. No J gene is reported in TCRdb; it was inferred here by comparing the DNA with germline. The V and J ends lost 0 bases and 5 bases, in that order; junction bases with no gene match: 4. Germline V lookup: CDR1 GITISATS, CDR2 ISYDGTV (reference sequence). The CDR3 runs 13 residues.

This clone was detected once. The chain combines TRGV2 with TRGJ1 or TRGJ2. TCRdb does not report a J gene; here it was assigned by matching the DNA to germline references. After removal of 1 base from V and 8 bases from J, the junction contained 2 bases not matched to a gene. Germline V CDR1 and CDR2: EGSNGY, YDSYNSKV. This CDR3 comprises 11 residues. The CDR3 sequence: CATWDGNKKLF. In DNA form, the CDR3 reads TGTGCCACCTGGGACGGAAATAAGAAACTCTTT.

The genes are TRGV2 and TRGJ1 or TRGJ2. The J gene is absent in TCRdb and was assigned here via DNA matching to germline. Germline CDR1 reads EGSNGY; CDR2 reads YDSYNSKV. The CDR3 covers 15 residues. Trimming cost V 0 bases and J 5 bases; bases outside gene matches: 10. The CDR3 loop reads CATWDGHMRNYKKLF. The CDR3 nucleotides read TGTGCCACCTGGGACGGGCACATGCGGAATTATAAGAAACTCTTT.

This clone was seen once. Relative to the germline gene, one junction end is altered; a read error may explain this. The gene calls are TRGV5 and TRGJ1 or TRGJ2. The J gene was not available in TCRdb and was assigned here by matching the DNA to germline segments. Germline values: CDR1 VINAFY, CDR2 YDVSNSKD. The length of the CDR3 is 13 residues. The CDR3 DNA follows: TGTGCCACCTGGGACAGGAATTATGATAAGAAACTCTTT. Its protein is CATWDRNYDKKLF.

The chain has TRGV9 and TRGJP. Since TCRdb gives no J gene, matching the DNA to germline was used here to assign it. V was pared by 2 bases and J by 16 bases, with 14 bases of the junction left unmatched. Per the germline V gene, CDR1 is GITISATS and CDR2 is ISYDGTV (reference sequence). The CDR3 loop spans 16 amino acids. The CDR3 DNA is TGTGCCTTGTGGGAGGACAATAAGTGGGGGAAAAAAATCAAGGTATTT. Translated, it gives CALWEDNKWGKKIKVF.